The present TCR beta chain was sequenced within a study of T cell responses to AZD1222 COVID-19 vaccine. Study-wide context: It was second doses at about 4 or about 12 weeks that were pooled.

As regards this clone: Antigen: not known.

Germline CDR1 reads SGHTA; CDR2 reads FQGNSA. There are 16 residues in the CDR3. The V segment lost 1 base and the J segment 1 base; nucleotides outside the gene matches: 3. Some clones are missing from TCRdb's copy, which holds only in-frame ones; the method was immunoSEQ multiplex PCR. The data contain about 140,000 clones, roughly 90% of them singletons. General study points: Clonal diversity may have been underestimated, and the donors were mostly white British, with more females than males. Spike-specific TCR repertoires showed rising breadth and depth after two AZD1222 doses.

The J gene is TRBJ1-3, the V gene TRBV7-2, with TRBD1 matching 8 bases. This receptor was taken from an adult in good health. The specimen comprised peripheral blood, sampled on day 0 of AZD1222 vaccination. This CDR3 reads CASSLGTGSSGNTIYF. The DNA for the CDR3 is TGTGCCAGCAGCTTAGGGACAGGGTCTTCTGGAAACACCATATATTTT.